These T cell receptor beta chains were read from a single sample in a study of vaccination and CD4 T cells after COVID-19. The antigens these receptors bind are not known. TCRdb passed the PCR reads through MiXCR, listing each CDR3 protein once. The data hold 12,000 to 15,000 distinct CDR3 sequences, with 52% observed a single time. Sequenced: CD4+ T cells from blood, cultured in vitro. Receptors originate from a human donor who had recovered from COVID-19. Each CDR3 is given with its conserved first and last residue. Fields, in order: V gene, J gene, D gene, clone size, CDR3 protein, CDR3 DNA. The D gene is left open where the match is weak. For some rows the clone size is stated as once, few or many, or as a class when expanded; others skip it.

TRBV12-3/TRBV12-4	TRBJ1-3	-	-	CASRLGTLSGNTIYF	TGTGCCAGCAGACTCGGGACACTCTCTGGAAACACCATATATTTT
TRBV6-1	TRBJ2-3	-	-	CASSEEGTPDTQYF	TGTGCCAGCAGTGAAGAAGGGACCCCAGATACGCAGTATTTT
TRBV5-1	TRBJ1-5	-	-	CASSVEGNNQPQHF	TGCGCCAGCAGCGTCGAGGGGAACAATCAGCCCCAGCATTTT
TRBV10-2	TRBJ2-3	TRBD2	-	CASRREGRTDTQYF	TGCGCCAGCAGGCGGGAGGGACGCACAGATACGCAGTATTTT
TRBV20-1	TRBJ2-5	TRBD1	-	CSASEGAHQETQYF	TGCAGTGCTAGTGAGGGGGCTCACCAAGAGACCCAGTACTTC
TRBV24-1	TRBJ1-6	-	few	CATSGPYNSPLHF	TGTGCCACTTCCGGCCCGTATAATTCACCCCTCCACTTT
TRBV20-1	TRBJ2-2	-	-	CSAYNPAAANTGELFF	TGCAGTGCTTATAACCCGGCAGCCGCGAACACCGGGGAGCTGTTTTTT
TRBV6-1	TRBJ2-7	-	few	CASSIGLGGYEQYF	TGTGCCAGCAGTATCGGACTGGGGGGCTACGAGCAGTACTTC
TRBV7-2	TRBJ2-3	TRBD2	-	CASSPGTSADTQYF	TGTGCCAGCAGCCCCGGGACTAGCGCCGATACGCAGTATTTT
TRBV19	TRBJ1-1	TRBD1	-	CASSTFGQGYTEAFF	TGTGCCAGTAGTACGTTCGGACAGGGATACACTGAAGCTTTCTTT
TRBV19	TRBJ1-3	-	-	CASSARGRVENTIYF	TGTGCCAGTAGTGCCAGGGGACGGGTGGAAAACACCATATATTTT
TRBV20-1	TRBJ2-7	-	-	CSAPGSPLDEQYF	TGCAGTGCACCGGGCTCCCCCCTCGACGAGCAGTACTTC
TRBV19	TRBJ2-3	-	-	CASSIDLGGPTDTQYF	TGTGCCAGTAGTATAGATCTCGGAGGACCCACAGATACGCAGTATTTT
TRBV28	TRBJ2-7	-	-	CASSFQEGSEQYF	TGTGCCAGCAGTTTCCAAGAGGGTTCCGAGCAGTACTTC
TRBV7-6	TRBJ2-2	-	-	CASSLASGAVGELFF	TGTGCCAGCAGCTTAGCGAGCGGTGCCGTCGGGGAGCTGTTTTTT
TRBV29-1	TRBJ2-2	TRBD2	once	CSTRLAENTGELFF	TGCAGCACAAGACTAGCGGAAAACACCGGGGAGCTGTTTTTT
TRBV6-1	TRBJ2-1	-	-	CASSTAGTPNEQFF	TGTGCCAGCAGTACGGCCGGGACCCCCAATGAGCAGTTCTTC